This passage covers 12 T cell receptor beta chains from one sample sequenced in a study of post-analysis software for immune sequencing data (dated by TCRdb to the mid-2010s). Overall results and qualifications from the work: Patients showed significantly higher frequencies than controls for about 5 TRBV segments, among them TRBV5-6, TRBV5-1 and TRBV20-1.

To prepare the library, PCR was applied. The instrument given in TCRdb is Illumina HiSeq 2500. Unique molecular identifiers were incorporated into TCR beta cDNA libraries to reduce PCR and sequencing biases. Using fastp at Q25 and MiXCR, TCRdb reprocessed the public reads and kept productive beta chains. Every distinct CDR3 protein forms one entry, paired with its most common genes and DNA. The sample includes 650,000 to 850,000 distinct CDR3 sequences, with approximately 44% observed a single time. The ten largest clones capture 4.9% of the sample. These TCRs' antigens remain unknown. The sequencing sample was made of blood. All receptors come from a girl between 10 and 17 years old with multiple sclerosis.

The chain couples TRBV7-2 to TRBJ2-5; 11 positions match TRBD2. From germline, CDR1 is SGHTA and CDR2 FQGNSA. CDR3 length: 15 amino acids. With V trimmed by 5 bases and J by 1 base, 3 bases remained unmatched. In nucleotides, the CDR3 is TGTGCCAGCAGCCGGACTAGCGGGTCCCAAGAGACCCAGTACTTC. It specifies CASSRTSGSQETQYF.

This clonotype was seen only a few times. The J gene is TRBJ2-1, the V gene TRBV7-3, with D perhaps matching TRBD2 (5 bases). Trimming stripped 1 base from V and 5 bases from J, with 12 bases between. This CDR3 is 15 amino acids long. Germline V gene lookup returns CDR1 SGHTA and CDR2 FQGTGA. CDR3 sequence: CASSLRRVPNNEQFF. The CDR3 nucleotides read TGTGCCAGCAGCTTAAGGCGGGTCCCGAACAATGAGCAGTTCTTC.

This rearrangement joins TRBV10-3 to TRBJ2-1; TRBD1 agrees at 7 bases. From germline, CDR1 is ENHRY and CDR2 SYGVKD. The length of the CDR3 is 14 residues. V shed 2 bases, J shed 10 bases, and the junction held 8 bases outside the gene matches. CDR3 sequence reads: CAISEDREVREQFF. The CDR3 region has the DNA TGTGCCATCAGTGAGGACAGGGAAGTGCGGGAGCAGTTCTTC.

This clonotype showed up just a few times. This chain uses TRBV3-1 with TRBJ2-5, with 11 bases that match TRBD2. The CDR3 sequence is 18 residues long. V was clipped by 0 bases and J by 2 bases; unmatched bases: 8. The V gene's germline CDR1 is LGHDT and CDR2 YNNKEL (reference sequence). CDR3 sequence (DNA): TGTGCCAGCAGCCAAGATCGGCTAGCGGGAGGTGGGCAAGAGACCCAGTACTTC. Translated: CASSQDRLAGGGQETQYF.

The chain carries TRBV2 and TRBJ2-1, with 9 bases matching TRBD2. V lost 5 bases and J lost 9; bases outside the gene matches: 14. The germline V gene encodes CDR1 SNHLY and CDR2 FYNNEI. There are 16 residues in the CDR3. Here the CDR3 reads CASSLGGTSFGIEQFF. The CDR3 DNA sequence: TGTGCCAGCAGTCTCGGCGGGACTAGCTTCGGGATTGAGCAGTTCTTC. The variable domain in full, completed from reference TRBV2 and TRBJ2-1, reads EPEVTQTPSHQVTQMGQEVILRCVPISNHLYFYWYRQILGQKVEFLVSFYNNEISEKSEIFDDQFSVERPDGSNFTLKIRSTKLEDSAMYFCASSLGGTSFGIEQFFGPGTRLTVL.

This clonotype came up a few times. CDR3 sequence (DNA): TGTGCCAGCAGTACCCTTAGGGGGCCGGACACCGGGGAGCTGTTTTTT. Its translation is CASSTLRGPDTGELFF. The J gene is TRBJ2-2, the V gene TRBV6-2 or TRBV6-3; 7 bases are shared with TRBD1. CDR1 is MNHEY and CDR2 is SVGEGT in the germline V gene. V dropped 5 bases and J dropped 3; count of bases not matched to a gene: 9. This CDR3 has 16 residues.

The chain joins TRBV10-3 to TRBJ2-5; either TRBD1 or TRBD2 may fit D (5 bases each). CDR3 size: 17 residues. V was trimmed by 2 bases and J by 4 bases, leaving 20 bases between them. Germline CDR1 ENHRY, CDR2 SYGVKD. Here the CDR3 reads CAISERGPRAGPETQYF. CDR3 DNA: TGTGCCATCAGTGAGCGAGGGCCACGGGCAGGGCCAGAGACCCAGTACTTC.

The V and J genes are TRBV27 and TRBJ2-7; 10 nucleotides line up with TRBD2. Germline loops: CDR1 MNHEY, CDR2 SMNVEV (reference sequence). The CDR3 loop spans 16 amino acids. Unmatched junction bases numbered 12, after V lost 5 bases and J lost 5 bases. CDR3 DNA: TGTGCCAGCAGTCTCCAGCGGCTAGCGGGAGTGGACGAGCAGTACTTC. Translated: CASSLQRLAGVDEQYF.

CDR3 sequence reads: CASRIGGRAGDEQFF. The CDR3 DNA follows: TGTGCCAGCAGAATTGGGGGGAGGGCCGGGGATGAGCAGTTCTTC. The gene calls are TRBV6-1 and TRBJ2-1, with 7 bases matching TRBD2. The junction had 13 bases not matched to a gene; V was cut back by 6 bases and J by 8 bases. Germline assignment: CDR1 MNHNS and CDR2 SASEGT. The CDR3 contains 15 residues.

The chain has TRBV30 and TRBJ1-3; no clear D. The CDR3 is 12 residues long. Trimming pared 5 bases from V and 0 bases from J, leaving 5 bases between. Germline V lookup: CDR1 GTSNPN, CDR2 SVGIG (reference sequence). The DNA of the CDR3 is TGTGCCTGGGGCCGCTCTGGAAACACCATATATTTT. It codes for CAWGRSGNTIYF.

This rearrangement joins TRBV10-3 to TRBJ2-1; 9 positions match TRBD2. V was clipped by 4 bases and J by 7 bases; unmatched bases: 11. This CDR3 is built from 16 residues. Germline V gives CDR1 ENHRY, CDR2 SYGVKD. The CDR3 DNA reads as TGTGCCATCAGTGGCGGGTCTAGCGGGAATCGTAATGAGCAGTTCTTC. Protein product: CAISGGSSGNRNEQFF.

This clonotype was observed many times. The CDR3 reads CASSFSNEQFF. CDR3 coding DNA: TGTGCCAGCAGCTTTTCCAATGAGCAGTTCTTC. V usage is TRBV7-2 and J usage is TRBJ2-1; D unclear. CDR3 length equals 11 residues. Looked up from germline, CDR1 is SGHTA and CDR2 is FQGNSA. V shed 3 bases and J shed 6 bases, with 3 bases lying between them.